This is a list of T cell receptor beta chains from one sample in a study of blood T cell repertoires in COVID-19. Sequencing used immunoSEQ multiplex PCR; TCRdb keeps in-frame clones, though not all of them. There are more than 90,000 clones in the sample; less than 85% occur only once, and 2% to 3% lies in the top ten. The sequencing input was peripheral blood. These receptors originate from a man aged 50 to 59 with acute or convalescent COVID-19. CDR3s include the opening cysteine and the closing phenylalanine or tryptophan. The D gene is left open where the match is weak. Clone size is not always given. Where it is, it says once, few, many or a class for expanded clones.

>.|14|TRBJ1-4|few|TRBV6-5
TGTGCCAGCAGTTGGACGGAGGGAAGGGAAAAACTGTTTTTT
CASSWTEGREKLFF
>TRBD1|17|TRBJ2-7|.|TRBV5-4
TGTGCCAGCAGCTGGGGGACAGTCAGTGAGGTGAACTACGAGCAGTACTTC
CASSWGTVSEVNYEQYF
>TRBD2|15|TRBJ2-2|.|TRBV7-6
TGTGCCAGCAGCTTTAGCGGGGGCAACACCGGGGAGCTGTTTTTT
CASSFSGGNTGELFF
>TRBD2|14|TRBJ2-5|.|TRBV7-2
TGTGCCAGCAGAAGCGGGAGAGGGTTGGGGACCCAGTACTTC
CASRSGRGLGTQYF
>TRBD2|14|TRBJ2-3|.|TRBV14
TGTGCCAGCAGCCAAGATGCTAGCGGGGCTACGCAGTATTTT
CASSQDASGATQYF
>TRBD1|17|TRBJ2-5|.|TRBV18
TGTGCCAGCTCACCACCCCGGACAGGGGCCCTGGGGGAGACCCAGTACTTC
CASSPPRTGALGETQYF
>TRBD1|14|TRBJ2-7|.|TRBV27
TGTGCCAGCAGTATTGAGGGACAGGGGACCGAGCAGTACTTC
CASSIEGQGTEQYF
>TRBD1|14|TRBJ2-7|.|TRBV29-1
TGCAGCGTTGATCCTGGACAGGGCCTGGGGGAGCAGTACTTC
CSVDPGQGLGEQYF
>.|13|TRBJ2-2|.|TRBV7-3
TGTGCCAGCAGCGGGGCAGGCACCGGGGAGCTGTTTTTT
CASSGAGTGELFF
>.|16|TRBJ1-5|.|TRBV23-1
TGCGCCAGCAGTCATCCCACCCGGACAGGCAATCAGCCCCAGCATTTT
CASSHPTRTGNQPQHF
>.|15|TRBJ2-1|few|TRBV5-6
TGTGCCAGCAGCTTGACCCCCTCGAGCTACAATGAGCAGTTCTTC
CASSLTPSSYNEQFF
>.|14|TRBJ1-1|.|TRBV5-4
TGTGCCAGCAGCTTGGCTGGCGGGAACACTGAAGCTTTCTTT
CASSLAGGNTEAFF
>TRBD1|14|TRBJ1-1|once|TRBV9
TGTGCCAGCAGCATACAGGGGGCGAGCACTGAAGCTTTCTTT
CASSIQGASTEAFF
>.|15|TRBJ1-1|.|TRBV2
TGTGCCAGCAGTGTTGACAGCTCCATGAACACTGAAGCTTTCTTT
CASSVDSSMNTEAFF
>.|17|TRBJ1-1|.|TRBV3-1/TRBV3-2
TGTGCCAGCAGCCAAGATCGAAGGTCGGACAGCATCACTGAAGCTTTCTTT
CASSQDRRSDSITEAFF
>TRBD1|15|TRBJ1-4|.|TRBV27
TGTGCCAGCAGTTTATGGGACAGGGGGCATGAAAAACTGTTTTTT
CASSLWDRGHEKLFF
>.|12|TRBJ1-6|.|TRBV7-9
TGTGCCAGCAGCTTAATAAATTCACCCCTCCACTTT
CASSLINSPLHF
>TRBD2|16|TRBJ2-1|.|TRBV5-1
TGCGCCAGCAGCGCAGGACTAGCGGTGACCTACAATGAGCAGTTCTTC
CASSAGLAVTYNEQFF
>.|14|TRBJ2-3|few|TRBV28
TGTGCCAGCAGTTCCGGGGGGCTCACAGATACGCAGTATTTT
CASSSGGLTDTQYF
>.|13|TRBJ2-1|.|TRBV28
TGTGCCAGCAGTGGCCGGACAAACAATGAGCAGTTCTTC
CASSGRTNNEQFF
>.|15|TRBJ2-2|.|TRBV7-3
TGTGCCAGCAGCTTGGACAACTTGAACACCGGGGAGCTGTTTTTT
CASSLDNLNTGELFF
>.|14|TRBJ2-1|.|TRBV23-1
TGCGCCAGCAGTCAATCGCGAGGAGACAATGAGCAGTTCTTC
CASSQSRGDNEQFF
>TRBD2|13|TRBJ2-5|.|TRBV2
TGTGCCAGCAGTAGCGGGGGCGCCCAGACCCAGTACTTC
CASSSGGAQTQYF
>.|13|TRBJ1-5|.|TRBV6-1
TGTGCCAGCAGTGATGTAGGGGGTCAGCCCCAGCATTTT
CASSDVGGQPQHF
>TRBD1|18|TRBJ1-1|.|TRBV6-6
TGTGCCAGCAGTCCCGAGGGGACAGGGATTGTTTTTTGGTCTGAAGCTTTCTTT
CASSPEGTGIVFWSEAFF